The clone carrying this TCR beta chain was detected a few times. Its specificity is not known. Time point here: pre-treatment sample, taken before nivolumab and TIL therapy. Most excised metastases sampled were pleural nodules or supraclavicular lymph nodes. This entry is derived from a study of TIL therapy for anti-PD-1-resistant metastatic lung cancer. The immunoSEQ assay was v3. Method: immunoSEQ multiplex PCR; TCRdb's copy keeps in-frame clones and lacks some. Of about 26,000 clones in the sample, under 80% were seen once. CDR3 length: 12 residues. Germline-derived CDR1 and CDR2 are MNHNS and SASEGT. The V gene lost 6 bases and the J gene lost 10 bases, with 15 bases spanning the gap. Notes on the study in general: Treatment-naive, never-smoker and oncogene-addicted patients were overrepresented in this highly selected cohort.

Sample: tumor tissue, taken at baseline. The genes are TRBV6-1 and TRBJ1-1; D not certain. The source of this sequence is a woman aged 30 to 85 with non-small cell lung cancer. The CDR3 spells CASRVGIRGAFF. CDR3 in DNA: TGTGCCAGCAGAGTAGGGATTCGCGGAGCTTTCTTT.